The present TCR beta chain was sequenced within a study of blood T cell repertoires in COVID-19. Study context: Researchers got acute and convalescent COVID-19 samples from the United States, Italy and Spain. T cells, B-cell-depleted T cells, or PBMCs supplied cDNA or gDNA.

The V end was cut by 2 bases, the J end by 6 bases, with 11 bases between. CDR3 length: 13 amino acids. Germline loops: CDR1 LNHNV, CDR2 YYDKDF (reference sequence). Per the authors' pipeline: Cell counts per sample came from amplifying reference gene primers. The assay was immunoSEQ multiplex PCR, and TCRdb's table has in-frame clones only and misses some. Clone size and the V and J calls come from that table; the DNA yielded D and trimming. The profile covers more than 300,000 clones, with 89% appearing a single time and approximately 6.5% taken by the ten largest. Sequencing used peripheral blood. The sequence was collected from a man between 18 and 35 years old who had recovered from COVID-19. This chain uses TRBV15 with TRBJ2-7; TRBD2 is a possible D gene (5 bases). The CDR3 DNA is TGTGCCACCAGCAGACCTACTAGATCCGAGCAGTACTTC. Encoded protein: CATSRPTRSEQYF.